This note documents a single TCR beta chain sequence. The antigen remains undetermined. These data belong to a study of shared clonotypes between healthy human individuals. Regarding the study as a whole: Generation probabilities of non-shared clonotypes were lower (relative to those shared by all four donors).

Naive CD8 cells lacked CD45RO, underwent positive selection for CCR7 and left out terminally differentiated effector memory CD45RA+ cells. V lost 4 bases and J lost 8, with 18 bases in between. Germline values: CDR1 MGHRA, CDR2 YSYEKL. This CDR3 is built from 14 residues. TCRdb's table, derived via immunoSEQ multiplex PCR, lists solely in-frame clones and lacks some. This sample yields 650,000 to 800,000 clones, of which just over 90% are seen a single time; approximately 24% belongs to the top ten. Sequencing was carried out using naive CD8+ T cells sorted from blood. This chain connects TRBV4-1 to TRBJ2-7; no firm D call. This receptor was identified in a man aged 30 to 45 in good health. The CDR3 DNA reads TGCGCCAGCAGCCTCGGCTTCGATTTTACGAAGCAGTACTTC. Translation: CASSLGFDFTKQYF.